This T cell receptor (beta chain) comes out of a study of blood T cell repertoires in COVID-19. About the study: COVID-19 samples collected from the United States, Italy and Spain covered acute and convalescent phases. T cells, B-cell-depleted T cells, or PBMCs provided the cDNA or gDNA that served as material.

With 1 base removed from V and 4 bases from J, the gap between germline ends came to 7 bases. The CDR3 consists of 13 residues. Looked up from germline, CDR1 is SGHVS and CDR2 is FNYEAQ. Original analysis: Amplification of reference gene primers provided the estimated nucleated cell counts. Sequencing used immunoSEQ multiplex PCR; TCRdb keeps in-frame clones, though not all of them. The DNA was the basis for D and trimming; V, J and clone size are from that table. The data show about 80,000 clones, 76% seen once. This clone has only a few counts. The TCR comes from a man aged 65 to 85 with active or convalescent COVID-19. Input material: peripheral blood. This rearrangement joins TRBV7-6 to TRBJ1-2; D is undetermined. CDR3 nucleotide sequence: TGTGCCAGCAGCTTAGGGTACGGCTATGGCTACACCTTC. This encodes CASSLGYGYGYTF.